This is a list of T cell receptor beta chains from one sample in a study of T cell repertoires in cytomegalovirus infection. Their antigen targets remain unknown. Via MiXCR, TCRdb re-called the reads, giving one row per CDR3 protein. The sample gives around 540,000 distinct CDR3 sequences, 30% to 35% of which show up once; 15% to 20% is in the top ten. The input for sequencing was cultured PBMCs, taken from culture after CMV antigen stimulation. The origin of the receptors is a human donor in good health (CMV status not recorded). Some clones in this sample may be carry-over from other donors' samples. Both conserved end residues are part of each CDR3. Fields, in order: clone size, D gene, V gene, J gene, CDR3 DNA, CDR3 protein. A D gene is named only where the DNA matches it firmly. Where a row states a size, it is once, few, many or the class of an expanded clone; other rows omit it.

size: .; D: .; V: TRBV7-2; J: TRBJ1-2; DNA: TGTGCCAGCAGCTTAGGTCCCCAACGGGATGGCTACACCTTC; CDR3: CASSLGPQRDGYTF
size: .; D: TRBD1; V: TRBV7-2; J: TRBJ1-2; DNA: TGTGCCAGCAGCTTGGGTGCGGGACAGGGTCGTTATGGCTACACCTTC; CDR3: CASSLGAGQGRYGYTF
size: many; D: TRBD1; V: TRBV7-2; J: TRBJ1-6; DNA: TGTGCCAGCAGCTTGGGACAGACAAATTCACCCCTCCACTTT; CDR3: CASSLGQTNSPLHF
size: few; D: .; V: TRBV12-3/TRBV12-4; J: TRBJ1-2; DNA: TGTGCCAGCGACGGTCGACAAGGAGGAGACTATGGCTACACCTTC; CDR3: CASDGRQGGDYGYTF
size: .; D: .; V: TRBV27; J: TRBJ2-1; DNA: TGTGCCAGCGGAGGGACCCTGGGCTACAATGAGCAGTTCTTC; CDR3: CASGGTLGYNEQFF
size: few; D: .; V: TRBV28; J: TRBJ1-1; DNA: TGTGCCAGCAGACCTTGGGGGGCGGAAACTGAAGCTTTCTTT; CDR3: CASRPWGAETEAFF
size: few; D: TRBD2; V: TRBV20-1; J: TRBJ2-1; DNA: TGCAGTGCTAACGCAATAGCGGGAAACTACAATGAGCAGTTCTTC; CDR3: CSANAIAGNYNEQFF
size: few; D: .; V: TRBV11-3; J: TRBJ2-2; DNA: TGTGCCAGCAGCATCCGGAGTTCGAACACCGGGGAGCTGTTTTTT; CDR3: CASSIRSSNTGELFF
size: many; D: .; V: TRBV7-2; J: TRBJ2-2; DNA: TGTGCCAGCAGCTTTTCTTCTTCGGGCACCGGGGAGCTGTTTTTT; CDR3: CASSFSSSGTGELFF
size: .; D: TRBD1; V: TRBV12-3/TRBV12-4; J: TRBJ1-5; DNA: TGTGCCAGCAGTTTGGAACAGGGGTCTAGCAATCAGCCCCAGCATTTT; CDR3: CASSLEQGSSNQPQHF
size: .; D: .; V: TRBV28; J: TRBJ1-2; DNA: TGTGCCAGCACCCAAACGTCCGTTTATGGCTACACCTTC; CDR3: CASTQTSVYGYTF
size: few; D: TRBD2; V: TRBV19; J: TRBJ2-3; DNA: TGTGCCAGTAGTTTCGGGAGGGCCGGCACAGATACGCAGTATTTT; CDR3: CASSFGRAGTDTQYF
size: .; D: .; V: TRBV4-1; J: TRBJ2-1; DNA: TGCGCCAGCAGCCAAGAAAATTCAGGGTCCTACAATGAGCAGTTCTTC; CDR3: CASSQENSGSYNEQFF
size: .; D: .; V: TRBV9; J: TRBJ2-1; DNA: TGTGCCAGCAGCGTAGTGGGGAGGCGGGACAATGAGCAGTTCTTC; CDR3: CASSVVGRRDNEQFF
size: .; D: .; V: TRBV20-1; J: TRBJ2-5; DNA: TGCAGTGCTGGGGGGCTAGCGGAGGGGGAGACCCAGTACTTC; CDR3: CSAGGLAEGETQYF
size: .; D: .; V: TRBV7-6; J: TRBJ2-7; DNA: TGTGCCAGCAGCCCGAGACCCCTTATTAATAACGAGCAGTACTTC; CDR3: CASSPRPLINNEQYF
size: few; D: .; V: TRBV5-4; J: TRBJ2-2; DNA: TGTGCCAGCAGCTTGGCCCGTGGCGCTTACACCGGGGAGCTGTTTTTT; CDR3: CASSLARGAYTGELFF
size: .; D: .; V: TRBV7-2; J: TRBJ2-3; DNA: TGTGCCAGCAGCCTATCGAGAAGGGGGGGCACAGATACGCAGTATTTT; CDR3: CASSLSRRGGTDTQYF
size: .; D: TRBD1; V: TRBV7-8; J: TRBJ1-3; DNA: TGTGCCAGCAGCCCAGGGGACAGGGGGCTTGGAAACACCATATATTTT; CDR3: CASSPGDRGLGNTIYF
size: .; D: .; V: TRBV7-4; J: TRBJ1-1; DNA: TGTGCCAGCAGCTTACGTCAGGTCGAGAACACTGAAGCTTTCTTT; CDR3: CASSLRQVENTEAFF
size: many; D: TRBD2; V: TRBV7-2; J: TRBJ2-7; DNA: TGTGCCAGCAGCATTCTCCAATGGACTAGCGGCTACGAGCAGTACTTC; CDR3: CASSILQWTSGYEQYF
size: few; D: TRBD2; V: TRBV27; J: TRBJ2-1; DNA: TGTGCCAGCAAAGAACCTAGCGGGAGCGTCTCCCACAATGAGCAGTTCTTC; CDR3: CASKEPSGSVSHNEQFF
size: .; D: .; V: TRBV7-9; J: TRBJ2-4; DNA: TGTGCCAGCAGCTTCCCGACAGTGACCAAAAACATTCAGTACTTC; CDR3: CASSFPTVTKNIQYF
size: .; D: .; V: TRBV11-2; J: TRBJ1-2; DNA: TGTGCCAGCAGCTTAGGAGGGGGACCGTTCATAGCTAACTATGGCTACACCTTC; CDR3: CASSLGGGPFIANYGYTF
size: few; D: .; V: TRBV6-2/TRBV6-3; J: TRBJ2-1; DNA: TGTGCCAGCAGTTACGGGCCGGTGGATGAGCAGTTCTTC; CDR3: CASSYGPVDEQFF
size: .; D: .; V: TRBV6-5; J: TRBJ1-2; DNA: TGTGCCAGCAGTTACCTCAACCGAAACTATGGCTACACCTTC; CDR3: CASSYLNRNYGYTF
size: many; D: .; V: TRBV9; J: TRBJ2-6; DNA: TGTGCCAGCAGCTCCCGAAATAGCGACCGGGGAGTCCTGACTTTC; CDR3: CASSSRNSDRGVLTF
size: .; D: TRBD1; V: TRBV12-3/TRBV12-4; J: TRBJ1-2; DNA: TGTGCCAGCAGTTCGAGCGTCGGACAGGCCCTCTATGGCTACACCTTC; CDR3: CASSSSVGQALYGYTF